In this sample, the clone carrying this T cell receptor (beta chain) turned up many times. Antigen: not known. The data derive from a study of T cell repertoires in cytomegalovirus infection. MiXCR, applied by TCRdb to the reads, yields one record per CDR3 protein. The data show 830,000 or so distinct CDR3 sequences, 32% seen once. With 0 bases clipped from V and 9 bases from J, the junction kept 3 bases outside the gene matches. The CDR3 contains 15 residues. Per the germline V gene, CDR1 is SGHVS and CDR2 is FQNEAQ. Findings of the study overall: The response measured ex vivo was dominated by TCR beta clonotypes (HLA-C-restricted and CMV-specific).

The sequences come from cultured CD8+ T cells from PBMCs, collected from culture after CMV antigen stimulation. The sequence was obtained from a human donor in good health (CMV status not recorded). Some clones in this sample may be carry-over from other donors' samples. The rearrangement uses TRBV7-8 and TRBJ1-6; 9 bases line up with TRBD1. The CDR3 coding sequence is TGTGCCAGCAGCTTAGCGGGACAGGGAAGTTCACCCCTCCACTTT. It encodes CASSLAGQGSSPLHF.